This passage covers 4 T cell receptor beta chains from one sample sequenced in a study of human thymus T cells. Using immunoSEQ multiplex PCR, the repertoire was profiled, and TCRdb retains in-frame clones only, with some absent. Counted here are some 72,000 clones, roughly 96% occurring once; the ten biggest clones make up 0.025% to 0.04%. Resected material from corrective heart surgery provided the thymus tissue analysed. The material sequenced was thymus tissue. These receptors were obtained from a boy under two years old with a congenital heart defect but otherwise immunologically healthy.

The genes are TRBV11-2 and TRBJ1-2; D is perhaps TRBD1 (5 bases). CDR1 SGHAT and CDR2 FQNNGV come from the germline V gene. The V end was cut by 4 bases, the J end by 3 bases, with 15 bases between. The CDR3 totals 15 residues. The CDR3 spells CASSSLGPLDYGYTF. The CDR3 nucleotides are TGTGCCAGCAGCTCCCTGGGACCCCTTGACTATGGCTACACCTTC.

J is TRBJ1-1 and V is TRBV2; D uncertain. V lost 7 bases to trimming and J lost 0 bases, with 3 bases between them. Per the germline V gene, CDR1 is SNHLY and CDR2 is FYNNEI. This CDR3 has 11 residues. The DNA of the CDR3 is TGTGCCAGCAAGGTGAACACTGAAGCTTTCTTT. It encodes CASKVNTEAFF.

The gene calls are TRBV20-1 and TRBJ2-1, with D uncertain. This CDR3 is built from 10 residues. V was shortened by 6 bases and J by 5 bases, with 5 bases between the two germline ends. Germline V gene data show CDR1 as DFQATT and CDR2 as SNEGSKA (reference sequence). The CDR3 protein is CSAPDNEQFF. CDR3 nucleotide sequence: TGCAGTGCCCCGGACAATGAGCAGTTCTTC.

This chain links TRBV4-1 with TRBJ2-1; D unclear. The CDR3 is 13 residues long. V lost 2 bases and J lost 6, with 8 bases in between. Germline CDR1 reads MGHRA; CDR2 reads YSYEKL. The CDR3, as DNA: TGCGCCAGCAGCCAAAACCCGATCAATGAGCAGTTCTTC. Translating it yields CASSQNPINEQFF.